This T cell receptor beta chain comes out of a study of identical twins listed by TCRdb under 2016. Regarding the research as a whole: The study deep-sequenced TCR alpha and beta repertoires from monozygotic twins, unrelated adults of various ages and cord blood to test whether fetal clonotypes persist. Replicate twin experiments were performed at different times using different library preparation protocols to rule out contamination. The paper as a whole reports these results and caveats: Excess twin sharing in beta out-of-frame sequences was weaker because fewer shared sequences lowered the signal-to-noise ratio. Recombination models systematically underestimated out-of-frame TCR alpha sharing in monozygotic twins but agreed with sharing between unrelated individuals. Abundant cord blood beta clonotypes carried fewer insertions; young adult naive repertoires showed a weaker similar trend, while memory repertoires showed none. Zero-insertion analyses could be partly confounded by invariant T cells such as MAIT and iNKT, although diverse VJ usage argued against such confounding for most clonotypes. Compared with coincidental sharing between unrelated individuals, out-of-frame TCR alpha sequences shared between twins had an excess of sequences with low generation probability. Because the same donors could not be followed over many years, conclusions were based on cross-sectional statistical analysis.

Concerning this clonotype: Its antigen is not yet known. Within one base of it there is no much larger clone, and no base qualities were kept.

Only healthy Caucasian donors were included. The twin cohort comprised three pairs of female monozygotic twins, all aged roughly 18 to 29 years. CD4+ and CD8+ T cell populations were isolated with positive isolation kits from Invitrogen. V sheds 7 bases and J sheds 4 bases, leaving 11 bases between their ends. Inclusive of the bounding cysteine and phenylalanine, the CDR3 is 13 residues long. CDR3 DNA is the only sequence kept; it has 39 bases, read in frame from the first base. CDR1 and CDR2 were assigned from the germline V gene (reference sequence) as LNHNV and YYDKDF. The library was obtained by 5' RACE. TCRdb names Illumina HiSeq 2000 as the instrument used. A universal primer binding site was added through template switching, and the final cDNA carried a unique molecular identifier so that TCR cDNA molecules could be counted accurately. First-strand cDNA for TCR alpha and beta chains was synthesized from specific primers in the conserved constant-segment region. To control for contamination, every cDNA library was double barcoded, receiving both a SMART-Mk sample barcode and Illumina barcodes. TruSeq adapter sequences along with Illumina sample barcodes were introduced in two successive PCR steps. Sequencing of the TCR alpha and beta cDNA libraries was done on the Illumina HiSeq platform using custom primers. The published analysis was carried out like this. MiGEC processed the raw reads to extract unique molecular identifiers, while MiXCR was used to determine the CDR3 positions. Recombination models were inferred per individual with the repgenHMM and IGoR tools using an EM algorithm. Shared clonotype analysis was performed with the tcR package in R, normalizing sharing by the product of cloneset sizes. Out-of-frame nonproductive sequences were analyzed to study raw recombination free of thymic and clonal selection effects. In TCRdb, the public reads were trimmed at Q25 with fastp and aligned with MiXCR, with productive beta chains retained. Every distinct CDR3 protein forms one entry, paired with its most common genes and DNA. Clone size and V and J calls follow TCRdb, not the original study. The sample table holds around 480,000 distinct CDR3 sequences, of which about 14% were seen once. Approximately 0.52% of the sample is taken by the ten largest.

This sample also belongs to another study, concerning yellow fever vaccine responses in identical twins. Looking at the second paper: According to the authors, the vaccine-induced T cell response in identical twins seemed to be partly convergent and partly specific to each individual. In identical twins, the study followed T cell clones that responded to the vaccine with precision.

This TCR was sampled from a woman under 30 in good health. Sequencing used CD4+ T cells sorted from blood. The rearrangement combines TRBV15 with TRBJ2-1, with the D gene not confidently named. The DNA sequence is TGTGCCACCAACGACCAATCTTACAATGAGCAGTTCTTC. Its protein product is CATNDQSYNEQFF.